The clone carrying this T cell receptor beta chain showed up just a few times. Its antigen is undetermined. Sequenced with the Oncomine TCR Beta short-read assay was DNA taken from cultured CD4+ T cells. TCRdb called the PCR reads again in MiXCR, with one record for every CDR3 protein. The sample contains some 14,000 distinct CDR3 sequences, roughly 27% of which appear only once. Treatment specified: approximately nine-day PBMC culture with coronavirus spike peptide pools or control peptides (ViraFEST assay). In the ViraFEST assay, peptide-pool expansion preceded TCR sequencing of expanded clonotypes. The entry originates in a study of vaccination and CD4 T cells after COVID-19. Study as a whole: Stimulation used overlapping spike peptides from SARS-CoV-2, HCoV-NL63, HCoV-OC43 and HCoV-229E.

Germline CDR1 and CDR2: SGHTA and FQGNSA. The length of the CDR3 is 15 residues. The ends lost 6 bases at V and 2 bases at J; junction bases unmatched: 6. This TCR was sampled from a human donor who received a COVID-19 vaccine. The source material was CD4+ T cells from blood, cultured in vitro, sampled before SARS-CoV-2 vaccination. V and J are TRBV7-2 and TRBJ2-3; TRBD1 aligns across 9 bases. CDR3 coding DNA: TGTGCCAGCAGTCGGCGGGACAGGGTCACAGATACGCAGTATTTT. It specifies CASSRRDRVTDTQYF.